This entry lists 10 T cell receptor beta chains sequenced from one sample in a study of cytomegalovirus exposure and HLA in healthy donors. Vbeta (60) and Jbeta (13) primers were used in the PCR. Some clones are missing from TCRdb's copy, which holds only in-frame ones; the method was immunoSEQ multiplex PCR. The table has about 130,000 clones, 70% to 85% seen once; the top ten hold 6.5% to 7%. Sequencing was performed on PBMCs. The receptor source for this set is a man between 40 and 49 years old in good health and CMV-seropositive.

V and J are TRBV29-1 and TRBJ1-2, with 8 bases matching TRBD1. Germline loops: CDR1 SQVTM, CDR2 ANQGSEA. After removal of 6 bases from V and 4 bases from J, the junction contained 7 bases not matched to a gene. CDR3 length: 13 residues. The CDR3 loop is CSVGQEDSYGYTF. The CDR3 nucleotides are TGCAGCGTGGGACAGGAAGACAGCTATGGCTACACCTTC.

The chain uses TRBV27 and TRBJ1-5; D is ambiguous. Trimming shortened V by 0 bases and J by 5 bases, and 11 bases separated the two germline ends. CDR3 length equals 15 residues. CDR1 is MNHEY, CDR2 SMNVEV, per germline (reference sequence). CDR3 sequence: CASSLSNGGDQPQHF. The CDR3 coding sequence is TGTGCCAGCAGTTTATCGAACGGCGGGGATCAGCCCCAGCATTTT.

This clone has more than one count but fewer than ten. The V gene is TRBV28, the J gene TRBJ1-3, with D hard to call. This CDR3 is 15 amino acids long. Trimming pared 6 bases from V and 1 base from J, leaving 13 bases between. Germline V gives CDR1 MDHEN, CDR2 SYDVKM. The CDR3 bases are TGTGCCAGCAGCCCCCCCGAGGAATCTGGAAACACCATATATTTT. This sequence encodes CASSPPEESGNTIYF.

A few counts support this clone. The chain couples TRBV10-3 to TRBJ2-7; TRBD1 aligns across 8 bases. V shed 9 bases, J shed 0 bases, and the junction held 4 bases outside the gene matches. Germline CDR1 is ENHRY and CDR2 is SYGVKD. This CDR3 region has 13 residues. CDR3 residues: CAIEDRDSYEQYF. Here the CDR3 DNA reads TGTGCCATAGAGGACAGGGACTCCTACGAGCAGTACTTC.

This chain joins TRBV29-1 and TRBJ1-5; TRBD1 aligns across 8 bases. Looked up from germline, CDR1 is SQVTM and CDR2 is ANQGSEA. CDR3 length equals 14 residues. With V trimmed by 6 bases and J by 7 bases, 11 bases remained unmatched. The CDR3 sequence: CSVAPTGEQQPQHF. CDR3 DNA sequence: TGCAGCGTAGCTCCGACAGGGGAGCAACAGCCCCAGCATTTT.

CDR3 bases: TGTGCCAGCAGCCAAGAGGCTTTCGGGGCTGAAGCTTTCTTT. Translating gives CASSQEAFGAEAFF. The chain is built from TRBV4-2 and TRBJ1-1; D remains unclear. Germline V gives CDR1 LGHNA, CDR2 YNFKEQ. The germline V and J ends were trimmed by 0 bases and 6 bases, with 11 bases remaining between them. This CDR3 has 14 amino acids.

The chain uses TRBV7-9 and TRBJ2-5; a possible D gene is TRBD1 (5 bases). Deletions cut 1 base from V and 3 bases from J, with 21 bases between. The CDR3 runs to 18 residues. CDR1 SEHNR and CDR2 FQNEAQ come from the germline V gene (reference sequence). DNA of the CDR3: TGTGCCAGCAGCTTAGGAAGTGGGGCAACCGGGCCCGAAGAGACCCAGTACTTC. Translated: CASSLGSGATGPEETQYF.

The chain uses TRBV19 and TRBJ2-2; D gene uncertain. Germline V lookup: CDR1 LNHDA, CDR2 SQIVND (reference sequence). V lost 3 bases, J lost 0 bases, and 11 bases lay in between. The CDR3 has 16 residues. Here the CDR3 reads CASSIQSGSNTGELFF. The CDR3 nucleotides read TGTGCCAGTAGTATCCAATCAGGCTCGAACACCGGGGAGCTGTTTTTT.

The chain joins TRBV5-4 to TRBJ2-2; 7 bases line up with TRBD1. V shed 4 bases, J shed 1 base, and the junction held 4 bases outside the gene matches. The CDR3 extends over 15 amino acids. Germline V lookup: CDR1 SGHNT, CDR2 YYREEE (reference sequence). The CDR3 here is CASSTGDRNTGELFF. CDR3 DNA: TGTGCCAGCAGCACCGGGGACAGGAACACCGGGGAGCTGTTTTTT.

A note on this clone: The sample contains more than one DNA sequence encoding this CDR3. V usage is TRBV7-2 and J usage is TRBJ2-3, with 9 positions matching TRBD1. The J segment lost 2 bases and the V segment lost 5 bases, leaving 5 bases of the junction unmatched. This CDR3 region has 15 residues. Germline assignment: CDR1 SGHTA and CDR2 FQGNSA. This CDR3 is CASSPWTGATDTQYF. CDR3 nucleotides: TGTGCCAGCAGCCCGTGGACAGGGGCCACAGATACGCAGTATTTT.